What follows are 9 T cell receptor beta chains derived from one specimen sequenced in a study of blood T cell repertoires in COVID-19. Data came from immunoSEQ multiplex PCR; TCRdb stores just in-frame clones and leaves some out. The sample comprises some 170,000 clones, roughly four fifths of which are singletons, and 8% to 13% rests with the top ten. Sample: peripheral blood. These receptors originate from a woman aged 40 to 50 with COVID-19, enrolled during active disease.

The J gene is TRBJ2-3, the V gene TRBV6-4; 8 bases are shared with TRBD2. Trimming cost V 3 bases and J 1 base; bases outside gene matches: 15. There are 19 residues in the CDR3. In germline, CDR1 is MRHNA, CDR2 SNTAGT. The DNA of the CDR3 is TGTGCCAGCAGTGAAACCTCCCGTTTAGCGGGGCTAGGCACAGATACGCAGTATTTT. Amino acids: CASSETSRLAGLGTDTQYF.

This clone appeared a few times. This chain links TRBV7-9 with TRBJ2-1, with D perhaps TRBD2 (6 bases). Trimming removed 1 base from V and 6 bases from J, with 19 bases in between. Germline CDR1 SEHNR, CDR2 FQNEAQ (reference sequence). CDR3 size: 17 residues. This CDR3 reads CASSLVGLGEVGNEQFF. In DNA form, the CDR3 reads TGTGCCAGCAGCTTAGTTGGTTTAGGGGAGGTGGGCAATGAGCAGTTCTTC.

This clone was detected once. The V call is TRBV13, the J call TRBJ2-1, with D possibly matching TRBD1 (5 bases). The germline gives CDR1 PRHDT, CDR2 FYEKMQ (reference sequence). The CDR3 runs 14 residues. Trimming took off 4 bases at V and 9 bases at J, with 16 bases between the two ends. The CDR3 nucleotides are TGTGCCAGCAGCTCCCAGGGCATTTCGAGTGAGCAGTTCTTC. Amino acids: CASSSQGISSEQFF.

J is TRBJ1-4 and V is TRBV28; D is uncertain. With 8 bases removed from V and 7 bases from J, the gap between germline ends came to 20 bases. Per germline, CDR1 MDHEN and CDR2 SYDVKM. The length of the CDR3 is 15 residues. The CDR3 bases are TGTGCCAGCGCTCCCTCCGGGAGCGGAGCTGAAAAACTGTTTTTT. Translating gives CASAPSGSGAEKLFF.

The CDR3 loop is CASSPSPRTGNNEQFF. The CDR3 bases are TGTGCCAGCAGCCCCTCTCCGAGGACGGGGAACAATGAGCAGTTCTTC. V is TRBV27 and J is TRBJ2-1, with a possible D match to TRBD2 (5 bases). The CDR3 length is 16 residues. CDR1 is MNHEY, CDR2 SMNVEV, per germline (reference sequence). Trimming stripped 6 bases from V and 5 bases from J, with 20 bases between.

This CDR3 is CATGAVLYNEQFF. CDR3 bases: TGTGCCACAGGGGCGGTACTCTACAATGAGCAGTTCTTC. This sequence joins TRBV19 and TRBJ2-1, with a tentative D call TRBD1 (6 bases). Per germline, CDR1 LNHDA and CDR2 SQIVND (reference sequence). The CDR3 sequence is 13 residues long. Trimming left V 10 bases short and J 3 bases short, with 13 bases between.

The chain carries TRBV28 and TRBJ2-7, with D possibly being TRBD2 (5 bases). CDR1 and CDR2 from the germline V gene are MDHEN and SYDVKM. Trimming removed 7 bases from V and 3 bases from J, with 13 bases in between. The CDR3 consists of 13 residues. CDR3 sequence reads: CASIGGPVYEQYF. CDR3 coding DNA: TGTGCCAGCATTGGCGGGCCCGTCTACGAGCAGTACTTC. The variable domain in full, completed from reference TRBV28 and TRBJ2-7, reads DVKVTQSSRYLVKRTGEKVFLECVQDMDHENMFWYRQDPGLGLRLIYFSYDVKMKEKGDIPEGYSVSREKKERFSLILESASTNQTSMYLCASIGGPVYEQYFGPGTRLTVT.

This chain uses TRBV28 with TRBJ2-2; TRBD1 matches at 9 bases. This CDR3 has 16 residues. After removal of 5 bases from V and 5 bases from J, the junction contained 9 bases not matched to a gene. The germline V gene encodes CDR1 MDHEN and CDR2 SYDVKM. The CDR3 reads CASSLETGGKTGELFF. The CDR3 bases are TGTGCCAGCAGTCTAGAAACAGGGGGCAAGACCGGGGAGCTGTTTTTT.

The chain employs TRBV6-5 and TRBJ1-2; TRBD1 might be the D (6 bases). The CDR3 runs 16 residues. V gave up 0 bases and J gave up 5 bases, with 16 bases separating them. Per the germline V gene, CDR1 is MNHEY and CDR2 is SVGAGI. This chain's CDR3 is CASSYSIQGLGYGYTF. DNA of the CDR3: TGTGCCAGCAGTTACTCCATACAGGGCTTAGGGTATGGCTACACCTTC.